This TCR beta chain was sequenced during a study of T cells in localized non-small cell lung cancer. Study observations and caveats: Among the top 100 tumor clones, a median approximately 60 appeared in adjacent lung. Only one tumor region went through sequencing, so heterogeneity may still be there.

TCRdb keeps only in-frame clones here, not all; method: immunoSEQ multiplex PCR. The sample yields 50,000 to 55,000 clones, around 87% seen once. The CDR3 contains 13 residues. In germline, CDR1 is MNHEY, CDR2 SVGAGI. Trimming took off 2 bases at V and 4 bases at J, with 9 bases between the two ends. With respect to this clone: Its antigen is not known.

The clonotype was recovered from a female donor with stage II lung adenocarcinoma. The V gene is TRBV6-5, the J gene TRBJ2-7; unclear D gene. The sequenced sample was PBMCs, obtained before any cancer treatment. The CDR3 sequence: CASSYALGYEQYF. CDR3 DNA sequence: TGTGCCAGCAGTTACGCTCTAGGATACGAGCAGTACTTC.